This entry lists 15 T cell receptor beta chains sequenced from one sample in a study of T cell repertoires in cytomegalovirus infection. These receptors have no identified antigens. TCRdb re-called the reads through MiXCR, storing one row per CDR3 protein. The table shows some 200,000 distinct CDR3 sequences, with around 35% occurring only once. The material sequenced was CD8+ T cells from cultured PBMCs, taken from culture after CMV antigen stimulation. The source of these receptors is a human donor in good health (CMV status not recorded). Some clones in this sample may be carry-over from other donors' samples.

The gene calls are TRBV7-9 and TRBJ2-6; no firm D call. This CDR3 has 18 amino acids. Germline V gene lookup returns CDR1 SEHNR and CDR2 FQNEAQ (reference sequence). V shed 5 bases and J shed 0 bases, with 17 bases lying between them. The CDR3 region has the DNA TGTGCCAGCAGCCCCCGTGGGGAAGGCGACTCTGGGGCCAACGTCCTGACTTTC. Protein: CASSPRGEGDSGANVLTF.

This chain connects TRBV7-2 to TRBJ1-1; D unclear. Germline V gives CDR1 SGHTA, CDR2 FQGNSA. V lost 5 bases, J lost 7 bases, and 14 bases lay in between. This CDR3 has 13 amino acids. CDR3 DNA sequence: TGTGCCAGCAGCGTTCGACACCCGGATGAAGCTTTCTTT. Translating it yields CASSVRHPDEAFF.

The chain joins TRBV24-1 to TRBJ2-3; TRBD1 might be the D (8 bases). Trimming left V 7 bases short and J 0 bases short, with 19 bases between. CDR3 length: 17 amino acids. Looked up from germline, CDR1 is KGHDR and CDR2 is SFDVKD. The DNA of the CDR3 is TGTGCCACCAGCGGAGCGGGAAGGGACAGGAGCACAGATACGCAGTATTTT. It is translated as CATSGAGRDRSTDTQYF.

The chain employs TRBV28 and TRBJ2-3; tentative D call: TRBD1 (5 bases). Trimming stripped 3 bases from V and 1 base from J, with 14 bases between. The CDR3 has 16 amino acids. Germline V gives CDR1 MDHEN, CDR2 SYDVKM. CDR3 nucleotide sequence: TGTGCCAGCAGTTTGGTTGAGGACATCGGCACAGATACGCAGTATTTT. This codes for CASSLVEDIGTDTQYF.

This clonotype has a count of ten or more. The chain couples TRBV12-3 or TRBV12-4 to TRBJ2-1; D unresolved. The V gene lost 0 bases and the J gene lost 0 bases, with 9 bases spanning the gap. This CDR3 contains 16 residues. CDR3 loop: CASSLARRFSYNEQFF. DNA of the CDR3: TGTGCCAGCAGTTTAGCGCGGCGGTTCTCCTACAATGAGCAGTTCTTC.

This chain links TRBV27 with TRBJ2-7; 9 bases fit TRBD1. With 9 bases clipped from V and 3 bases from J, the junction kept 9 bases outside the gene matches. The CDR3 is 14 residues long. CDR1 and CDR2 (germline): MNHEY, SMNVEV (reference sequence). DNA of the CDR3: TGTGCCAGGGGGGACAGGGATTGGGGCTACGAGCAGTACTTC. It is translated as CARGDRDWGYEQYF.

The rearrangement joins TRBV12-3 or TRBV12-4 to TRBJ1-3, with D unresolved. With 5 bases removed from V and 1 base from J, the gap between germline ends came to 18 bases. This CDR3 is 17 amino acids long. The CDR3 DNA reads TGTGCCAGCAGTCCCCCATGGAGGCTGGATTCTGGAAACACCATATATTTT. Protein sequence: CASSPPWRLDSGNTIYF.

The CDR3 loop reads CASSLAGGTKNIQYF. The DNA for the CDR3 is TGTGCCAGCAGCTTAGCCGGGGGGACCAAAAACATTCAGTACTTC. V usage is TRBV7-9 and J usage is TRBJ2-4; 7 bases align to TRBD2. Germline assignment: CDR1 SEHNR and CDR2 FQNEAQ (reference sequence). The CDR3 sequence is 15 residues long. After removal of 0 bases from V and 2 bases from J, the junction contained 1 base not matched to a gene. The variable domain in full, with the rest retrieved from reference TRBV7-9 and TRBJ2-4, is DTGVSQNPRHKITKRGQNVTFRCDPISEHNRLYWYRQTLGQGPEFLTYFQNEAQLEKSRLLSDRFSAERPKGSFSTLEIQRTEQGDSAMYLCASSLAGGTKNIQYFGAGTRLSVL.

In this sample, this clonotype turned up a few times. This chain uses TRBV27 with TRBJ2-7, with TRBD1 matching 8 bases. Losses at the gene ends were 3 bases for V and 4 bases for J; bases not matched to a gene: 2. Germline-derived CDR1 and CDR2 are MNHEY and SMNVEV (reference sequence). This CDR3 is built from 13 residues. CDR3: CASSLTGAYEQYF. CDR3 sequence (DNA): TGTGCCAGCAGTTTGACAGGGGCTTACGAGCAGTACTTC.

Comments on this clonotype: This may be a read error, as it is one base from a much larger clone. The chain links TRBV7-3 to TRBJ1-1; tentatively, D is TRBD1 (5 bases). V was shortened by 3 bases and J by 5 bases, with 10 bases between the two germline ends. Germline V gene data show CDR1 as SGHTA and CDR2 as FQGTGA. This CDR3 is 13 amino acids long. The CDR3 loop is CASSLGEGTEAFF. Written as DNA, the CDR3 is TGTGCCAGCAGCTTGGGGGAGGGGACTGAAGCTTTCTTT.

The V call is TRBV4-1, the J call TRBJ1-1; D ambiguous. The CDR3 totals 15 residues. Germline V lookup: CDR1 MGHRA, CDR2 YSYEKL. Deletions cut 3 bases from V and 0 bases from J, with 11 bases between. CDR3 region: CASSQTLTMNTEAFF. CDR3 bases: TGCGCCAGCAGCCAGACCTTAACCATGAACACTGAAGCTTTCTTT.

This clonotype was counted a single time. V is TRBV9 and J is TRBJ2-1; the match to TRBD2 covers 7 bases. Germline V gene sequence: CDR1 SGDLS, CDR2 YYNGEE. The CDR3 loop spans 15 amino acids. The junction had 15 bases not matched to a gene; V was cut back by 3 bases and J by 12 bases. The DNA for the CDR3 is TGTGCCAGCAGCGAAGGCCCGGGACTACCGGGTCGGCAGTTCTTC. It translates to CASSEGPGLPGRQFF.

The V and J genes are TRBV5-6 and TRBJ1-4; D gene uncertain. With 3 bases removed from V and 3 bases from J, the gap between germline ends came to 15 bases. CDR3 length: 16 amino acids. Germline values: CDR1 SGHDT, CDR2 YYEEEE. CDR3 in amino acids: CASSSDTAAANEKLFF. The DNA for the CDR3 is TGTGCCAGCAGCTCTGACACCGCGGCGGCTAATGAAAAACTGTTTTTT.

This clonotype was counted once. The chain joins TRBV2 to TRBJ2-7, with a possible D match to TRBD1 (6 bases). The CDR3 totals 13 residues. V lost 3 bases and J 4 bases, leaving 10 bases between the germline ends. Germline values: CDR1 SNHLY, CDR2 FYNNEI. CDR3 sequence (DNA): TGTGCCAGCAGTGATGCAAGGGGGTACGAGCAGTACTTC. Translating it yields CASSDARGYEQYF.

V is TRBV2 and J is TRBJ1-5; a possible D gene is TRBD1 (6 bases). Germline-derived CDR1 and CDR2 are SNHLY and FYNNEI. CDR3 size: 15 residues. Trimming cost V 1 base and J 5 bases, with 12 bases left between them. The CDR3 loop reads CASSEGERGDQPQHF. CDR3 bases: TGTGCCAGCAGTGAAGGCGAGAGGGGGGATCAGCCCCAGCATTTT.